Listed here are 8 T cell receptor beta chains from one sample, sequenced in a study of blood T cell repertoires in COVID-19. Clones were read by immunoSEQ multiplex PCR, and TCRdb kept only the in-frame ones, dropping some. The sample holds 200,000 to 250,000 clones, roughly 85% seen once. Sequenced material: PBMCs or T cells enriched from blood (not recorded which). These receptor sequences come from a woman between 50 and 59 years old with acute COVID-19.

This clone was seen more than once but under ten times. The CDR3 DNA reads as TGTGCCAGCAGCGGCAGCCGCGCGGGCGCAGCTTTCTTT. It encodes CASSGSRAGAAFF. The gene calls are TRBV7-2 and TRBJ1-1; D is undetermined. Germline-derived CDR1 and CDR2 are SGHTA and FQGNSA. V lost 5 bases and J lost 10, with 17 bases in between. This CDR3 contains 13 residues.

The chain joins TRBV27 to TRBJ2-3; D is perhaps TRBD1 (5 bases). Trimming left V 1 base short and J 0 bases short, with 8 bases between. In germline, CDR1 is MNHEY, CDR2 SMNVEV (reference sequence). The CDR3 is made up of 15 amino acids. CDR3: CASSLWGPSTDTQYF. CDR3 in DNA: TGTGCCAGCAGTTTATGGGGCCCTAGCACAGATACGCAGTATTTT.

The chain combines TRBV7-2 with TRBJ2-2; D might be TRBD2 (6 bases). V dropped 3 bases and J dropped 2 bases, with 10 bases sitting between them. The CDR3 spans 15 residues. Germline V gene sequence: CDR1 SGHTA, CDR2 FQGNSA. CDR3 nucleotide sequence: TGTGCCAGCAGCTTTCTGGGACTTAACACCGGGGAGCTGTTTTTT. Translated: CASSFLGLNTGELFF.

This clone was seen only once. The rearrangement links TRBV7-2 to TRBJ1-2, with D unclear. The germline CDR1 and CDR2 sequences are SGHTA and FQGNSA. This CDR3 spans 15 amino acids. The V and J ends lost 2 bases and 5 bases respectively, with 15 bases between them. CDR3 residues: CASSLYPAPEYGYTF. The CDR3 DNA follows: TGTGCCAGCAGCTTATACCCGGCACCGGAGTATGGCTACACCTTC.

CDR3 loop: CASSLAGGRSDTQYF. The CDR3 DNA sequence: TGTGCCAGCAGCCTAGCGGGGGGGCGTTCAGATACGCAGTATTTT. The chain combines TRBV5-6 with TRBJ2-3; 12 bases agree with TRBD2. The CDR3 has 15 amino acids. V gave up 4 bases and J gave up 4 bases; unmatched junction bases: 4. The V gene's germline CDR1 is SGHDT and CDR2 YYEEEE.

V and J are TRBV14 and TRBJ1-2; unclear D gene. In germline, CDR1 is SGHDN, CDR2 FVKESK. The CDR3 length is 14 residues. Trimming took off 0 bases at V and 4 bases at J, with 9 bases between the two ends. CDR3 protein: CASSQEARSYGYTF. The CDR3 DNA is TGTGCCAGCAGCCAAGAGGCCAGGTCCTATGGCTACACCTTC. Looking up the rest from reference TRBV14 and TRBJ1-2 gives the full variable domain: EAGVTQFPSHSVIEKGQTVTLRCDPISGHDNLYWYRRVMGKEIKFLLHFVKESKQDESGMPNNRFLAERTGGTYSTLKVQPAELEDSGVYFCASSQEARSYGYTFGSGTRLTVV.

The chain joins TRBV4-3 to TRBJ1-1; D might be TRBD1 (6 bases). CDR3 length: 14 residues. Germline values: CDR1 LGHNA, CDR2 YSLEER. The V end was cut by 6 bases, the J end by 1 base, with 12 bases between. For the CDR3, the DNA is TGCGCCAGCAGAGGACAGAGGGAGAACACTGAAGCTTTCTTT. It codes for CASRGQRENTEAFF.

The V and J genes are TRBV7-6 and TRBJ2-3, with D possibly TRBD1 on 6 matching bases. Germline V gene lookup returns CDR1 SGHVS and CDR2 FNYEAQ. CDR3 length equals 14 residues. V was clipped by 5 bases and J by 4 bases, with 13 bases between them. The DNA of the CDR3 is TGTGCCAGCAGCACACAGGGATTTGCAGATACGCAGTATTTT. It yields the protein CASSTQGFADTQYF.